The 28 T cell receptor beta chains given below trace back to one sample, sequenced in a study of identical twins. TCRdb analysed the 5' RACE reads with MiXCR anew, one entry per CDR3 protein. This sample yields about 300,000 distinct CDR3 sequences, of which 9% to 15% are seen a single time; just over 7% belongs to the top ten. This sample also appeared in a second study, on yellow fever vaccine responses in identical twins.

Sequences were obtained from CD8+ T cells sorted from blood. These TCRs come from a woman between 18 and 29 years old in good health.

The V and J genes are TRBV15 and TRBJ2-5; D may correspond to TRBD1 or TRBD2 (5 bases each). Germline values: CDR1 LNHNV, CDR2 YYDKDF (reference sequence). This CDR3 has 15 residues. With 5 bases removed from V and 0 bases from J, the gap between germline ends came to 13 bases. The CDR3 coding sequence is TGTGCCACCAGCGGGGGAGTACAGGACCAAGAGACCCAGTACTTC. This codes for CATSGGVQDQETQYF.

The chain has TRBV14 and TRBJ2-7; 7 nucleotides align to TRBD1. J was trimmed by 4 bases and V by 0 bases; bases with no gene match: 15. The CDR3 covers 18 residues. Germline CDR1 reads SGHDN; CDR2 reads FVKESK. The CDR3: CASSQESGGPRGPYEQYF. The CDR3 nucleotides are TGTGCCAGCAGCCAAGAGAGCGGTGGCCCAAGGGGGCCGTACGAGCAGTACTTC.

The chain couples TRBV6-2 or TRBV6-3 to TRBJ2-1; tentative D call: TRBD2 (6 bases). Germline CDR1 is MNHEY and CDR2 is SVGEGT. There are 14 residues in the CDR3. Trimming took off 7 bases at V and 2 bases at J, with 12 bases between the two ends. As DNA, the CDR3 is TGTGCCAGCAAATTTGGCGGGGCCTACAATGAGCAGTTCTTC. Residues: CASKFGGAYNEQFF.

The V gene is TRBV24-1, the J gene TRBJ2-3, with 9 bases fitting TRBD2. Trimming at V came to 3 bases and at J to 4 bases, leaving 22 bases not matched to a gene. The CDR3 contains 21 residues. Germline V lookup: CDR1 KGHDR, CDR2 SFDVKD. The CDR3 loop is CATSDEGTGTSSFHIADTQYF. DNA for the CDR3: TGTGCCACCAGTGATGAAGGGACCGGGACTAGCTCTTTCCATATAGCAGATACGCAGTATTTT.

The CDR3, as DNA: TGTGCCAGCAGTTTGGTCAGAGATAACTATGGCTACACCTTC. It codes for CASSLVRDNYGYTF. The V gene is TRBV28, the J gene TRBJ1-2, with unresolved D. Trimming took 3 bases from V and 1 from J, leaving 9 bases between them. The V gene's germline CDR1 is MDHEN and CDR2 SYDVKM. The CDR3 runs to 14 residues.

V usage is TRBV20-1 and J usage is TRBJ2-7; perhaps TRBD1 as D (5 bases). The CDR3 contains 12 residues. Germline CDR1 reads DFQATT; CDR2 reads SNEGSKA (reference sequence). V lost 6 bases, J lost 0 bases, and 9 bases lay in between. The CDR3 nucleotides read TGCAGTGCAACAGACAGCTCCTACGAGCAGTACGTC. Translation gives CSATDSSYEQYV.

This clonotype was counted between two and nine times. The rearrangement uses TRBV28 and TRBJ2-1, with 7 bases that match TRBD2. V lost 5 bases to trimming and J lost 7 bases; unmatched junction nucleotides: 8. The CDR3 consists of 14 residues. Germline values: CDR1 MDHEN, CDR2 SYDVKM. The DNA for the CDR3 is TGTGCCAGCAGTACCCCGGGAGGTGAGAATGAGCAGTTCTTC. Protein sequence: CASSTPGGENEQFF.

V gene TRBV27 combines with J gene TRBJ2-7; no reliable D call. Trimming pared 0 bases from V and 0 bases from J, leaving 12 bases between. Per germline, CDR1 MNHEY and CDR2 SMNVEV (reference sequence). The CDR3 runs 16 residues. The CDR3 reads CASSLSASRSSYEQYV. CDR3 in DNA: TGTGCCAGCAGTTTATCGGCGTCGAGGAGCTCCTACGAGCAGTACGTC.

The V gene is TRBV11-2, the J gene TRBJ2-7; D gene ambiguous. In germline, CDR1 is SGHAT, CDR2 FQNNGV. The CDR3 totals 13 residues. Trimming pared 0 bases from V and 2 bases from J, leaving 5 bases between. The CDR3 reads CASSLEATYEQYF. CDR3 in DNA: TGTGCCAGCAGCTTAGAAGCGACCTACGAGCAGTACTTC. Together with reference TRBV11-2 and TRBJ2-7, the CDR3 gives the full variable domain: EAGVAQSPRYKIIEKRQSVAFWCNPISGHATLYWYQQILGQGPKLLIQFQNNGVVDDSQLPKDRFSAERLKGVDSTLKIQPAKLEDSAVYLCASSLEATYEQYFGPGTRLTVT.

The sample holds a few counts of this clonotype. The chain combines TRBV7-3 with TRBJ2-7, with 12 positions matching TRBD1. CDR1 is SGHTA and CDR2 is FQGTGA in the germline V gene. The CDR3 length is 16 residues. V lost 1 base, J lost 4 bases, and 5 bases stayed unmatched. In DNA form, the CDR3 reads TGTGCCAGCAGCTTAAGAGGGACAGGGGGCTCGTACGAGCAGTACTTC. Residues: CASSLRGTGGSYEQYF.

This clonotype was recorded a few times. The chain is built from TRBV2 and TRBJ2-1; no reliable D call. The CDR3 runs to 13 residues. The ends were cut back, 3 bases at V and 4 bases at J, with 7 bases in the middle. CDR1 is SNHLY, CDR2 FYNNEI, per germline. The CDR3 protein is CASSDQLYNEQFF. The CDR3 DNA is TGTGCCAGCAGTGATCAGTTGTACAATGAGCAGTTCTTC.

This chain joins TRBV20-1 and TRBJ2-3; unclear D gene. The germline gives CDR1 DFQATT, CDR2 SNEGSKA (reference sequence). V lost 0 bases and J lost 0, with 19 bases in between. The CDR3 is 18 amino acids. The CDR3 is CSARDGNPQRYSTDTQYF. The CDR3 DNA is TGCAGTGCTAGAGATGGAAACCCTCAACGATATAGCACAGATACGCAGTATTTT.

This clonotype was detected a few times. The chain is built from TRBV27 and TRBJ1-2; 7 nucleotides match TRBD1. The CDR3 consists of 14 residues. The germline V gene has CDR1 MNHEY and CDR2 SMNVEV (reference sequence). The junction had 2 bases not matched to a gene; V was cut back by 4 bases and J by 0 bases. DNA of the CDR3: TGTGCCAGCAGTTCGACAGGGCCTAACTATGGCTACACCTTC. The encoded protein is CASSSTGPNYGYTF.

This clonotype has more than one count but fewer than ten. This chain uses TRBV15 with TRBJ2-6; TRBD1 aligns across 7 bases. After removal of 1 base from V and 4 bases from J, the junction contained 10 bases not matched to a gene. Per the germline V gene, CDR1 is LNHNV and CDR2 is YYDKDF (reference sequence). This CDR3 spans 18 amino acids. CDR3 in amino acids: CATSRGGKGAAGANVLTF. CDR3 DNA sequence: TGTGCCACCAGCAGAGGTGGTAAGGGGGCGGCAGGGGCCAACGTCCTGACTTTC.

This clonotype was seen a few times. The V and J genes are TRBV7-8 and TRBJ2-3; 11 positions agree with TRBD2. V lost 4 bases, J lost 2 bases, and 5 bases stayed unmatched. The CDR3 is 16 residues long. The germline V gene encodes CDR1 SGHVS and CDR2 FQNEAQ. CDR3 sequence (DNA): TGTGCCAGCAGCTCCCGGACTAGCGGGCTCACAGATACGCAGTATTTT. Its translation: CASSSRTSGLTDTQYF.

This clonotype has just a few counts. The V gene is TRBV12-3 or TRBV12-4, the J gene TRBJ2-1; TRBD2 might be the D (5 bases). The V end was cut by 5 bases, the J end by 4 bases, with 12 bases between. The CDR3 covers 14 residues. In DNA form, the CDR3 reads TGTGCCAGCAGTCCACTCGGGGTTTACAATGAGCAGTTCTTC. Translated, it gives CASSPLGVYNEQFF.

The chain joins TRBV4-2 to TRBJ1-2; D possibly corresponds to TRBD1 (6 bases). The ends were cut back, 0 bases at V and 2 bases at J, with 13 bases in the middle. The CDR3 spans 16 residues. Germline CDR1 and CDR2: LGHNA and YNFKEQ. The DNA of the CDR3 is TGTGCCAGCAGCCAAGAAGACAGGACTTTAAACTATGGCTACACCTTC. It codes for CASSQEDRTLNYGYTF.

This clonotype was detected many times. The rearrangement links TRBV5-1 to TRBJ2-3; the match to TRBD1 covers 8 bases. The ends lost 2 bases at V and 3 bases at J; junction bases unmatched: 5. This CDR3 region has 15 residues. CDR1 is SGHRS, CDR2 YFSETQ, per germline. The CDR3 protein is CASSFRGRGTDTQYF. In DNA form, the CDR3 reads TGCGCCAGCAGCTTCAGGGGGCGCGGGACAGATACGCAGTATTTT.

The chain links TRBV28 to TRBJ1-1, with D maybe TRBD1 (5 bases). The CDR3 loop spans 15 amino acids. With 2 bases removed from V and 2 bases from J, the gap between germline ends came to 12 bases. Germline V CDR1 and CDR2: MDHEN, SYDVKM. For the CDR3, the DNA is TGTGCCAGCAGTTTACGACAGCCCCTTAACACTGAAGCTTTCTTT. The encoded protein is CASSLRQPLNTEAFF. The full variable domain, rest sourced from reference TRBV28 and TRBJ1-1, is DVKVTQSSRYLVKRTGEKVFLECVQDMDHENMFWYRQDPGLGLRLIYFSYDVKMKEKGDIPEGYSVSREKKERFSLILESASTNQTSMYLCASSLRQPLNTEAFFGQGTRLTVV.

The sample holds many counts of this clonotype. In DNA form, the CDR3 reads TGTGCCAGCAGTTTTTCGGCCCTCTCCTACGAGCAGTACGTC. Protein: CASSFSALSYEQYV. The V and J genes are TRBV27 and TRBJ2-7; D not certain. Trimming shortened V by 3 bases and J by 0 bases, and 9 bases separated the two germline ends. The CDR3 is 14 amino acids. In germline, CDR1 is MNHEY, CDR2 SMNVEV (reference sequence).

The chain carries TRBV11-2 and TRBJ2-7; the D gene could be TRBD1 or TRBD2 (6 bases each). The CDR3 runs to 16 residues. Germline CDR1 and CDR2: SGHAT and FQNNGV. The V end was cut by 0 bases, the J end by 3 bases, with 15 bases between. CDR3 sequence (DNA): TGTGCCAGCAGCTTAGATTATGGGGGGCAACTCTACGAGCAGTACTTC. Translation: CASSLDYGGQLYEQYF.

The chain couples TRBV12-3 or TRBV12-4 to TRBJ2-1; 8 bases map to TRBD1. V lost 6 bases, J lost 10 bases, and 14 bases stayed unmatched. The CDR3 is 15 amino acids. CDR3 DNA: TGTGCCAGCAGAGACAGGGGCGCTGGATCCTACGAGCAGTTCTTC. Translating it yields CASRDRGAGSYEQFF.

A few counts support this clonotype. V usage is TRBV7-9 and J usage is TRBJ2-7; D is unclear. The ends were cut back, 10 bases at V and 7 bases at J, with 11 bases in the middle. There are 10 residues in the CDR3. Germline CDR1 and CDR2: SEHNR and FQNEAQ (reference sequence). CDR3 nucleotides: TGTGCCACCCAAAGCAGGGAGCAGTACTTC. This codes for CATQSREQYF.

The chain has TRBV12-3 or TRBV12-4 and TRBJ2-4, with 7 nucleotides matching TRBD1. V trimming: 4 bases; J trimming: 0 bases; junction bases outside the gene matches: 9. The CDR3 totals 17 residues. In nucleotides, the CDR3 is TGTGCCAGCAGTTCCAGACAGGGTGGGTTAGCCAAAAACATTCAGTACTTC. Protein: CASSSRQGGLAKNIQYF.

The J gene is TRBJ2-1, the V gene TRBV6-1; TRBD2 aligns across 13 bases. The V gene's germline CDR1 is MNHNS and CDR2 SASEGT. The CDR3 covers 16 residues. The V and J ends lost 5 bases and 4 bases, in that order; junction bases with no gene match: 5. The CDR3 here is CASSSRTSGRYNEQFF. The CDR3 bases are TGTGCCAGCAGTAGCCGGACTAGCGGGAGATACAATGAGCAGTTCTTC.

This clonotype was picked up a small number of times. The J gene is TRBJ2-7, the V gene TRBV7-8; D assignment may be TRBD1 or TRBD2 (5 bases each). V was cut by 6 bases and J by 2 bases, with 20 bases left in between. The CDR3 consists of 16 residues. The germline V gene has CDR1 SGHVS and CDR2 FQNEAQ. The CDR3 protein is CASRADTGTPTYEQYF. Written as DNA, the CDR3 is TGTGCCAGCAGGGCAGACACCGGGACCCCAACCTACGAGCAGTACTTC.

This clonotype was recorded at least ten times. This sequence joins TRBV20-1 and TRBJ1-1; no reliable D call. This CDR3 is built from 12 residues. Germline CDR1 is DFQATT and CDR2 is SNEGSKA (reference sequence). V was trimmed by 3 bases and J by 3 bases, leaving 8 bases between them. The CDR3, as DNA: TGCAGTGCTAGTCGGGGTGACACTGAAGCTTTCTTT. This codes for CSASRGDTEAFF.

This clonotype was detected a few times. This chain's CDR3 is CASSFSGDWETQYF. CDR3 DNA sequence: TGCGCCAGCAGCTTCTCAGGGGATTGGGAGACCCAGTACTTC. The chain joins TRBV5-1 to TRBJ2-5, with a possible D match to TRBD1 (6 bases). The CDR3 has 14 amino acids. Germline CDR1 reads SGHRS; CDR2 reads YFSETQ. V gave up 2 bases and J gave up 5 bases, with 13 bases separating them.